The 5 T cell receptor beta chains below come from one sample, sequenced in a study of T cell responses to AZD1222 COVID-19 vaccine. Measured with immunoSEQ multiplex PCR; TCRdb has only the in-frame clones, and not every one. The table includes 150,000 to 200,000 clones, just over 90% detected once. The starting material was peripheral blood, obtained 28 days after the second AZD1222 dose. These TCRs come from an adult who received the AZD1222 COVID-19 vaccine.

The chain carries TRBV7-9 and TRBJ2-1; D unresolved. The V gene lost 3 bases and the J gene lost 9 bases, with 6 bases spanning the gap. There are 11 residues in the CDR3. The germline gives CDR1 SEHNR, CDR2 FQNEAQ (reference sequence). The CDR3 DNA reads TGTGCCAGCAGCTTCAACACTGAGCAGTTCTTC. Amino acid sequence: CASSFNTEQFF.

The gene calls are TRBV6-5 and TRBJ2-5; D unresolved. CDR3 length: 12 amino acids. The germline V gene encodes CDR1 MNHEY and CDR2 SVGAGI. The V and J ends lost 7 bases and 2 bases respectively, with 8 bases between them. CDR3 coding DNA: TGTGCCAGCAAAAAGGGTCAAGAGACCCAGTACTTC. It translates to CASKKGQETQYF.

V usage is TRBV29-1 and J usage is TRBJ1-2; TRBD1 aligns across 7 bases. This CDR3 spans 14 amino acids. Trimming removed 6 bases from V and 7 bases from J; junction bases left unmatched: 14. The V gene's germline CDR1 is SQVTM and CDR2 ANQGSEA. The CDR3 coding sequence is TGCAGCGTACTAGATCAGGACAGGCTGGGTGGCTACACCTTC. It codes for CSVLDQDRLGGYTF.

This chain joins TRBV4-1 and TRBJ1-2; D gene uncertain. CDR1 and CDR2 (germline): MGHRA, YSYEKL. The CDR3 loop spans 16 amino acids. V was shortened by 0 bases and J by 0 bases, with 11 bases between the two germline ends. The CDR3 spells CASSQDLVRANYGYTF. The CDR3 DNA follows: TGCGCCAGCAGCCAAGATTTAGTCAGAGCTAACTATGGCTACACCTTC.

V gene TRBV7-2 combines with J gene TRBJ2-7, with TRBD2 identical over 11 bases. The J segment lost 6 bases and the V segment lost 0 bases, leaving 4 bases of the junction unmatched. The CDR3 is 15 amino acids. Looked up from germline, CDR1 is SGHTA and CDR2 is FQGNSA. The CDR3 DNA reads TGTGCCAGCAGCTTAGCACTAGCGGGAGCGGGCGAGCAGTACTTC. Its translation is CASSLALAGAGEQYF.